The clone carrying this T cell receptor beta chain was seen ten or more times. The antigen is unknown. Between the trimmed V and J ends, which lost 5 bases and 5 bases, there was a span of 7 bases. There are 13 residues in the CDR3. This sample is drawn from a study of T cells in Graves' hyperthyroidism and ophthalmopathy. General study results and limits: Through a model of 13 V-J features, ophthalmopathy was separated from stable hyperthyroidism.

The source material, RNA transcripts, was used to amplify TCR beta CDR3 regions. HTBI primers were employed in a first-round RT-PCR of the TCR CDR3. TCRdb redid the calling of the multiplex PCR reads with MiXCR, one entry per CDR3 protein. The sample carries 450,000 to 550,000 distinct CDR3 sequences, less than 25% recorded once. The rearrangement joins TRBV12-3 or TRBV12-4 to TRBJ1-6; perhaps TRBD1 as D (5 bases). The sequencing sample was made of blood. This receptor was identified in a woman aged 25-40 years with Graves' ophthalmopathy. CDR3 nucleotides: TGTGCCAGCAGTGTCAGGGATAATTCACCCCTCCACTTT. Translating gives CASSVRDNSPLHF.